This passage covers 3 T cell receptor beta chains from one sample sequenced in a study of vaccination and CD4 T cells after COVID-19. An Oncomine TCR Beta short-read assay was used to sequence the DNA from cultured CD4+ T cells. TCRdb passed the PCR reads through MiXCR, listing each CDR3 protein once. The data hold about 14,000 distinct CDR3 sequences, with approximately 49% observed a single time. These receptors' targets are unknown. Regarding treatment: approximately nine-day PBMC culture with coronavirus spike peptide pools or control peptides (ViraFEST assay). Sequences were obtained from CD4+ T cells from blood, cultured in vitro. These receptors were taken from a human donor who had recovered from COVID-19.

V gene TRBV6-2 or TRBV6-3 combines with J gene TRBJ1-2, with D possibly matching TRBD1 (6 bases). The CDR3 has 13 amino acids. Germline-derived CDR1 and CDR2 are MNHEY and SVGEGT. V gave up 6 bases and J gave up 3 bases, with 11 bases separating them. This chain's CDR3 is CASSQTGDYGYTF. Here the CDR3 DNA reads TGTGCCAGCAGCCAGACAGGCGACTATGGCTACACCTTC.

The chain has TRBV19 and TRBJ2-3; no definite D call. Germline V gene data show CDR1 as LNHDA and CDR2 as SQIVND (reference sequence). This CDR3 has 14 residues. V shed 7 bases and J shed 0 bases, with 11 bases lying between them. The CDR3 region is CASKVGPSTDTQYF. As DNA, the CDR3 is TGTGCCAGTAAAGTAGGGCCTAGCACAGATACGCAGTATTTT.

The chain joins TRBV11-2 to TRBJ1-1, with no clear D. Germline-derived CDR1 and CDR2 are SGHAT and FQNNGV. The CDR3 consists of 11 residues. Trimming cost V 3 bases and J 7 bases, with 6 bases left between them. CDR3 DNA sequence: TGTGCCAGCAGCTTCTCGGATGAAGCTTTCTTT. Amino acids: CASSFSDEAFF.